This passage covers 6 T cell receptor beta chains from one sample sequenced in a study of PD-1 blockade in classical Hodgkin lymphoma. Data came from immunoSEQ multiplex PCR; TCRdb stores just in-frame clones and leaves some out. This sample has around 25,000 clones, with roughly 80% found just once. Each of the patients experienced relapse following autologous stem cell transplantation, and their brentuximab vedotin exposure differed. This specimen was peripheral blood mononuclear cells (PBMCs), taken before the second cycle of nivolumab. Receptors originate from a human donor with classical Hodgkin lymphoma.

The chain recombines TRBV18 with TRBJ2-6; D is uncertain. The CDR3 contains 17 residues. In germline, CDR1 is KGHSH, CDR2 LQKENI. V lost 4 bases to trimming and J lost 4 bases, with 17 bases between them. The CDR3 region has the DNA TGTGCCAGCTCACGGACGCACCTTGAAACCGGGGCCAACGTCCTGACTTTC. Protein product: CASSRTHLETGANVLTF.

This clone was seen a single time. This chain connects TRBV7-3 to TRBJ2-3; D not certain. Trimming left V 4 bases short and J 4 bases short, with 9 bases between. The V gene's germline CDR1 is SGHTA and CDR2 FQGTGA. The CDR3 extends over 13 amino acids. CDR3 residues: CASSSRLADTQYF. CDR3 bases: TGTGCCAGCAGCTCGCGACTTGCAGATACGCAGTATTTT.

The chain has TRBV10-3 and TRBJ2-7, with a tentative D call TRBD1 (6 bases). V gave up 0 bases and J gave up 2 bases, with 17 bases separating them. Germline V CDR1 and CDR2: ENHRY, SYGVKD. This CDR3 is 17 amino acids long. CDR3 protein: CAISESTLQQGPYEQYF. In nucleotides, the CDR3 is TGTGCCATCAGTGAGTCGACACTTCAACAGGGCCCCTACGAGCAGTACTTC.

The V call is TRBV19, the J call TRBJ1-1; 7 nucleotides align to TRBD1. The trim removed 4 bases at V and 0 bases at J, leaving 8 bases unmatched. CDR3 size: 16 residues. In germline, CDR1 is LNHDA, CDR2 SQIVND (reference sequence). CDR3 sequence (DNA): TGTGCCAGTAGTACCCCCAAGACAGGGTTGAACACTGAAGCTTTCTTT. As protein: CASSTPKTGLNTEAFF.

In DNA form, the CDR3 reads TGCGCCAGCAGCGCGACACGCTACAATGAGCAGTTCTTC. As protein: CASSATRYNEQFF. This chain connects TRBV10-1 to TRBJ2-1, with unresolved D. Germline assignment: CDR1 WNHNN and CDR2 SYGVQD (reference sequence). This CDR3 contains 13 residues. V lost 6 bases, J lost 3 bases, and 9 bases lay in between.

The gene calls are TRBV5-5 and TRBJ1-1, with D perhaps matching TRBD1 (5 bases). V lost 4 bases, J lost 4 bases, and 14 bases lay in between. This CDR3 contains 14 residues. From germline, CDR1 is SGHKS and CDR2 YYEKEE (reference sequence). CDR3 nucleotide sequence: TGTGCCAGCAGCCCTTACTCGGGGACCACTGAAGCTTTCTTT. Translating gives CASSPYSGTTEAFF.